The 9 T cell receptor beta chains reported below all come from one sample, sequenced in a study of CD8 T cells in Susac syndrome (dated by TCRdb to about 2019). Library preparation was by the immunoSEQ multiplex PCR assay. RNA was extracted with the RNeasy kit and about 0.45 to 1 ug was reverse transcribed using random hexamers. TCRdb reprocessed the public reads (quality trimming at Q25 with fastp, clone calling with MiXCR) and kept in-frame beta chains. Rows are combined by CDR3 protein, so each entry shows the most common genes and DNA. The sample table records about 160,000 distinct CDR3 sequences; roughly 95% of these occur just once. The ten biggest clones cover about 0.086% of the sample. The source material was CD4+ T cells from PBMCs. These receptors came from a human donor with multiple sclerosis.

CDR3 nucleotides: TGTGCCAGCTCACCGGTCATGCTTACGCGGAACACCGGGGAGCTGTTTTTT. It translates to CASSPVMLTRNTGELFF. This chain links TRBV18 with TRBJ2-2; D call uncertain. Germline values: CDR1 KGHSH, CDR2 LQKENI. Trimming cost V 3 bases and J 1 base, with 15 bases left between them. This CDR3 is 17 amino acids long.

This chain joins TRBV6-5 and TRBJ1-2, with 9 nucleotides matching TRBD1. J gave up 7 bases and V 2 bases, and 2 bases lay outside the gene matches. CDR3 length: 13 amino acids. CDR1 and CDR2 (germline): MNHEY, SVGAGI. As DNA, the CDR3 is TGTGCCAGCAGTTACACAGGGGGCGCTGGCTACACCTTC. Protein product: CASSYTGGAGYTF.

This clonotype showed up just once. CDR3 sequence reads: CASSQRLAGDNEQFF. CDR3 in DNA: TGTGCCAGCAGCCAACGACTAGCGGGGGACAATGAGCAGTTCTTC. The J gene is TRBJ2-1, the V gene TRBV4-2; 12 bases line up with TRBD2. The CDR3 sequence is 15 residues long. Trimming took 2 bases from V and 5 from J; bases not matched to a gene: 1. Germline CDR1 LGHNA, CDR2 YNFKEQ.

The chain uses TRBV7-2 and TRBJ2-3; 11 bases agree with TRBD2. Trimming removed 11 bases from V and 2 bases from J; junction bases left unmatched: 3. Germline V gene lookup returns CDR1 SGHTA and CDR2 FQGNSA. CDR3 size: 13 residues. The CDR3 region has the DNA TGTGCCTTAGCGGGGGGGCACACAGATACGCAGTATTTT. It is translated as CALAGGHTDTQYF.

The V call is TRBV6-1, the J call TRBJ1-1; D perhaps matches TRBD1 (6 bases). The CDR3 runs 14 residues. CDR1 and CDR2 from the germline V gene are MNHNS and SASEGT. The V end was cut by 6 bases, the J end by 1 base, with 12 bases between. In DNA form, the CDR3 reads TGTGCCAGCAGCCTACTACAGGGGAACACTGAAGCTTTCTTT. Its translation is CASSLLQGNTEAFF.

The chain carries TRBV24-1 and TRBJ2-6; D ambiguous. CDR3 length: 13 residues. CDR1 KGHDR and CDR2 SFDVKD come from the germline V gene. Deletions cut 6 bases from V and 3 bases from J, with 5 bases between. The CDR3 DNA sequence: TGTGCCACCAGTCGAAGTGGGGCCAACGTCCTGACTTTC. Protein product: CATSRSGANVLTF.

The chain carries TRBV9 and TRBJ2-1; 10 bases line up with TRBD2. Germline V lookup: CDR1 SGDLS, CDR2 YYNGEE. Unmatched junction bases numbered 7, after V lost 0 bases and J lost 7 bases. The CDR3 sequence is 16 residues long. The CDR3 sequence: CASSVVPSGSTNEQFF. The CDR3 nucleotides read TGTGCCAGCAGCGTAGTACCTAGCGGGAGTACGAATGAGCAGTTCTTC.

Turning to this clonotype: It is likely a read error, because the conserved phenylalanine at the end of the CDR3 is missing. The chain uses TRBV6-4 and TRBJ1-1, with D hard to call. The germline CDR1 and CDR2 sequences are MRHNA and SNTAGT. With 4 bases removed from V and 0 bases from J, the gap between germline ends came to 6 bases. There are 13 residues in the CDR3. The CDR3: CASSAEMNTEAFL. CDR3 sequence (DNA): TGTGCCAGCAGTGCTGAGATGAACACTGAAGCTTTCCTT.

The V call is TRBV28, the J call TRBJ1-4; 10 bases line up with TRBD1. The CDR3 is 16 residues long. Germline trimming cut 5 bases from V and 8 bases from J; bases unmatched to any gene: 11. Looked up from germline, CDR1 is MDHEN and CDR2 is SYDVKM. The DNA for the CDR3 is TGTGCCAGCAGTGGCGGAGGACCGGGACAGGGGGAAAAACTGTTTTTT. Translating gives CASSGGGPGQGEKLFF.